What follows are 17 T cell receptor beta chains derived from one specimen sequenced in a study of PD-1 blockade in classical Hodgkin lymphoma. The time point was: cycle 4 day 1 (C4D1), after 6 weeks of nivolumab. Each and every patient relapsed after autologous stem cell transplantation, and patients got differing brentuximab vedotin exposure. The protocol was immunoSEQ multiplex PCR, while the TCRdb copy is restricted to in-frame clones and leaves out a portion. There are more than 95,000 clones in the sample; more than 70% occur only once, and around 20% lies in the top ten. Sample: peripheral blood mononuclear cells (PBMCs), taken before the fourth cycle of nivolumab. These receptors originate from a human donor with classical Hodgkin lymphoma.

A note on this clone: One end of the junction does not line up with germline, which may come from a read error. This chain links TRBV11-2 with TRBJ2-1; 8 nucleotides align to TRBD1. The CDR3 totals 14 residues. CDR1 is SGHAT, CDR2 FQNNGV, per germline. The CDR3 spells CASTLQGGLNEQFF. The CDR3, as DNA: TGTGCCAGCACCTTACAGGGGGGCCTCAATGAGCAGTTCTTC.

The rearrangement links TRBV19 to TRBJ2-7, with D unclear. V lost 3 bases to trimming and J lost 0 bases, with 9 bases between them. Germline CDR1 LNHDA, CDR2 SQIVND (reference sequence). This CDR3 spans 14 amino acids. The CDR3 sequence is CASSMLYRSYEQYF. CDR3 nucleotides: TGTGCCAGTAGTATGTTATACCGCTCCTACGAGCAGTACTTC. The full variable domain, completed using reference TRBV19 and TRBJ2-7, is DGGITQSPKYLFRKEGQNVTLSCEQNLNHDAMYWYRQDPGQGLRLIYYSQIVNDFQKGDIAEGYSVSREKKESFPLTVTSAQKNPTAFYLCASSMLYRSYEQYFGPGTRLTVT.

The rearrangement joins TRBV6-6 to TRBJ1-5; 7 bases are shared with TRBD1. V lost 6 bases, J lost 2 bases, and 7 bases stayed unmatched. CDR3 length: 15 amino acids. The germline V gene encodes CDR1 MNHNY and CDR2 SVGAGI (reference sequence). CDR3 sequence: CASSRGGSGNQPQHF. Written as DNA, the CDR3 is TGTGCCAGCAGCAGGGGGGGTTCAGGCAATCAGCCCCAGCATTTT.

The V and J genes are TRBV13 and TRBJ1-2; the D is unclear. Germline V gene lookup returns CDR1 PRHDT and CDR2 FYEKMQ (reference sequence). The CDR3 is 16 amino acids. V lost 0 bases, J lost 8 bases, and 19 bases lay in between. CDR3 in amino acids: CASSLGQQFQGVGYTF. CDR3 coding DNA: TGTGCCAGCAGCTTAGGACAGCAGTTCCAAGGAGTGGGCTACACCTTC.

This clone is a singleton in its sample. The CDR3 sequence is CASRSLDSGELFF. The CDR3 region has the DNA TGTGCCAGCAGAAGCCTAGACTCCGGGGAGCTGTTTTTT. The chain combines TRBV11-3 with TRBJ2-2; the D is unclear. The CDR3 runs to 13 residues. Germline lookup yields CDR1 SGHNT and CDR2 YENEEA. Trimming stripped 6 bases from V and 6 bases from J, with 11 bases between. Using reference TRBV11-3 and TRBJ2-2 for the parts outside the CDR3, the full variable domain is EAGVVQSPRYKIIEKKQPVAFWCNPISGHNTLYWYLQNLGQGPELLIRYENEEAVDDSQLPKDRFSAERLKGVDSTLKIQPAELGDSAVYLCASRSLDSGELFFGEGSRLTVL.

This chain uses TRBV2 with TRBJ1-2, with TRBD1 matching 7 bases. The CDR3 runs 11 residues. The germline V gene encodes CDR1 SNHLY and CDR2 FYNNEI. The V and J ends lost 5 bases and 8 bases, in that order; junction bases with no gene match: 2. CDR3 nucleotide sequence: TGTGCCAGCAGTACAGGGGTAGGCTACACCTTC. Translated: CASSTGVGYTF. Complete variable domain (other parts from reference TRBV2 and TRBJ1-2): EPEVTQTPSHQVTQMGQEVILRCVPISNHLYFYWYRQILGQKVEFLVSFYNNEISEKSEIFDDQFSVERPDGSNFTLKIRSTKLEDSAMYFCASSTGVGYTFGSGTRLTVV.

The chain links TRBV28 to TRBJ2-2; 8 nucleotides line up with TRBD1. Germline V gene sequence: CDR1 MDHEN, CDR2 SYDVKM. The CDR3 is 16 residues long. J gave up 1 base and V 6 bases, and 7 bases lay outside the gene matches. DNA of the CDR3: TGTGCCAGCAGCCAGTCCGGGACAGGGAACACCGGGGAGCTGTTTTTT. Its protein product is CASSQSGTGNTGELFF.

The chain joins TRBV25-1 to TRBJ1-1; TRBD1 is a possible D gene (5 bases). Trimming took off 8 bases at V and 1 base at J, with 5 bases between the two ends. Germline values: CDR1 MGHDK, CDR2 SYGVNS. This CDR3 has 11 amino acids. Here the CDR3 reads CASQGNTEAFF. CDR3 DNA: TGTGCCAGCCAGGGGAACACTGAAGCTTTCTTT.

This clone occurred once. The rearrangement uses TRBV5-4 and TRBJ2-7; 10 bases are shared with TRBD1. CDR3 length: 14 amino acids. Germline-derived CDR1 and CDR2 are SGHNT and YYREEE (reference sequence). V was clipped by 2 bases and J by 3 bases; unmatched bases: 2. The CDR3 here is CASSFGQGDYEQYF. The DNA for the CDR3 is TGTGCCAGCAGCTTTGGACAGGGGGACTACGAGCAGTACTTC.

The chain couples TRBV2 to TRBJ1-1; D gene ambiguous. Looked up from germline, CDR1 is SNHLY and CDR2 is FYNNEI. V was cut by 8 bases and J by 5 bases, with 12 bases left in between. The CDR3 runs 12 residues. CDR3 sequence reads: CASVREATEAFF. CDR3 DNA: TGTGCCAGCGTGAGGGAAGCGACTGAAGCTTTCTTT.

V usage is TRBV13 and J usage is TRBJ1-1; no clear D gene. With 2 bases removed from V and 4 bases from J, the gap between germline ends came to 5 bases. Germline CDR1 PRHDT, CDR2 FYEKMQ (reference sequence). The CDR3 length is 12 residues. CDR3 loop: CASSLSTTEAFF. CDR3 nucleotide sequence: TGTGCCAGCAGCTTAAGTACCACTGAAGCTTTCTTT.

The chain joins TRBV5-6 to TRBJ2-4; D is ambiguous. This CDR3 is 14 amino acids long. V lost 1 base to trimming and J lost 8 bases, with 13 bases between them. The V gene's germline CDR1 is SGHDT and CDR2 YYEEEE. Here the CDR3 reads CASSLFYLRHIQYF. The CDR3 DNA sequence: TGTGCCAGCAGCTTGTTTTATTTACGGCACATTCAGTACTTC.

This clone has just one count. The V and J genes are TRBV12-2 and TRBJ1-5. TRBV12-2 constitutes a pseudogene. The CDR3 is 15 amino acids. The DNA for the CDR3 is TGTGCAAGTCGCTTAGCGGGGGGTAGGGTTCAGCCCCAGCATTTT. The encoded protein is CASRLAGGRVQPQHF.

The chain links TRBV5-1 to TRBJ2-2, with D tentatively TRBD1 (6 bases). Trimming removed 0 bases from V and 7 bases from J, with 7 bases in between. The CDR3 consists of 13 residues. Germline V gives CDR1 SGHRS, CDR2 YFSETQ. The CDR3 bases are TGCGCCAGCAGCTTGGCAGGGGTCGGGGAGCTGTTTTTT. Amino acids: CASSLAGVGELFF.

The V gene is TRBV5-1, the J gene TRBJ1-1; D ambiguous. The V end was cut by 4 bases, the J end by 0 bases, with 16 bases between. This CDR3 comprises 16 residues. CDR1 is SGHRS, CDR2 YFSETQ, per germline. The CDR3 bases are TGCGCCAGCAGCCCACACACCCCGACTGTGAACACTGAAGCTTTCTTT. Translation gives CASSPHTPTVNTEAFF. Variable domain in full (rest from reference TRBV5-1 and TRBJ1-1): KAGVTQTPRYLIKTRGQQVTLSCSPISGHRSVSWYQQTPGQGLQFLFEYFSETQRNKGNFPGRFSGRQFSNSRSEMNVSTLELGDSALYLCASSPHTPTVNTEAFFGQGTRLTVV.

The chain links TRBV5-6 to TRBJ2-1; TRBD1 might be the D (5 bases). Germline V gene sequence: CDR1 SGHDT, CDR2 YYEEEE. Between the trimmed V and J ends, which lost 3 bases and 0 bases, there was a span of 13 bases. This CDR3 contains 16 residues. CDR3 amino acids: CASSSSTVLSYNEQFF. DNA for the CDR3: TGTGCCAGCAGCTCCTCGACAGTTCTCTCCTACAATGAGCAGTTCTTC.

V gene TRBV10-2 combines with J gene TRBJ2-7, with 7 bases that match TRBD2. Germline CDR1 reads WSHSY; CDR2 reads SAAADI. V gave up 6 bases and J gave up 2 bases; unmatched junction bases: 7. This CDR3 has 14 residues. The CDR3 sequence: CASRYGGGAYEQYF. The CDR3 DNA reads as TGCGCCAGCAGATACGGCGGGGGTGCCTACGAGCAGTACTTC.